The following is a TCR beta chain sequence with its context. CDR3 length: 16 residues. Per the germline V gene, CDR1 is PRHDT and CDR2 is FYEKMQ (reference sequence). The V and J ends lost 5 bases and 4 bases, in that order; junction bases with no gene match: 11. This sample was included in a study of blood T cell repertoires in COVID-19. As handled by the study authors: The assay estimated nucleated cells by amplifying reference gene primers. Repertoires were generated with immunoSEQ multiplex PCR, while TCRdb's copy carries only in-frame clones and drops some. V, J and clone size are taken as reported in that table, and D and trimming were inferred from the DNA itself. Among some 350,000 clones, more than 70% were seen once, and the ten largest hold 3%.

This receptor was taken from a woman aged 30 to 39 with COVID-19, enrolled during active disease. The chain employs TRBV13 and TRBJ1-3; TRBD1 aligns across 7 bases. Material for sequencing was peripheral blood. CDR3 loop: CASSIQRGGPGNTIYF. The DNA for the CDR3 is TGTGCCAGCAGCATACAACGAGGGGGCCCCGGAAACACCATATATTTT.